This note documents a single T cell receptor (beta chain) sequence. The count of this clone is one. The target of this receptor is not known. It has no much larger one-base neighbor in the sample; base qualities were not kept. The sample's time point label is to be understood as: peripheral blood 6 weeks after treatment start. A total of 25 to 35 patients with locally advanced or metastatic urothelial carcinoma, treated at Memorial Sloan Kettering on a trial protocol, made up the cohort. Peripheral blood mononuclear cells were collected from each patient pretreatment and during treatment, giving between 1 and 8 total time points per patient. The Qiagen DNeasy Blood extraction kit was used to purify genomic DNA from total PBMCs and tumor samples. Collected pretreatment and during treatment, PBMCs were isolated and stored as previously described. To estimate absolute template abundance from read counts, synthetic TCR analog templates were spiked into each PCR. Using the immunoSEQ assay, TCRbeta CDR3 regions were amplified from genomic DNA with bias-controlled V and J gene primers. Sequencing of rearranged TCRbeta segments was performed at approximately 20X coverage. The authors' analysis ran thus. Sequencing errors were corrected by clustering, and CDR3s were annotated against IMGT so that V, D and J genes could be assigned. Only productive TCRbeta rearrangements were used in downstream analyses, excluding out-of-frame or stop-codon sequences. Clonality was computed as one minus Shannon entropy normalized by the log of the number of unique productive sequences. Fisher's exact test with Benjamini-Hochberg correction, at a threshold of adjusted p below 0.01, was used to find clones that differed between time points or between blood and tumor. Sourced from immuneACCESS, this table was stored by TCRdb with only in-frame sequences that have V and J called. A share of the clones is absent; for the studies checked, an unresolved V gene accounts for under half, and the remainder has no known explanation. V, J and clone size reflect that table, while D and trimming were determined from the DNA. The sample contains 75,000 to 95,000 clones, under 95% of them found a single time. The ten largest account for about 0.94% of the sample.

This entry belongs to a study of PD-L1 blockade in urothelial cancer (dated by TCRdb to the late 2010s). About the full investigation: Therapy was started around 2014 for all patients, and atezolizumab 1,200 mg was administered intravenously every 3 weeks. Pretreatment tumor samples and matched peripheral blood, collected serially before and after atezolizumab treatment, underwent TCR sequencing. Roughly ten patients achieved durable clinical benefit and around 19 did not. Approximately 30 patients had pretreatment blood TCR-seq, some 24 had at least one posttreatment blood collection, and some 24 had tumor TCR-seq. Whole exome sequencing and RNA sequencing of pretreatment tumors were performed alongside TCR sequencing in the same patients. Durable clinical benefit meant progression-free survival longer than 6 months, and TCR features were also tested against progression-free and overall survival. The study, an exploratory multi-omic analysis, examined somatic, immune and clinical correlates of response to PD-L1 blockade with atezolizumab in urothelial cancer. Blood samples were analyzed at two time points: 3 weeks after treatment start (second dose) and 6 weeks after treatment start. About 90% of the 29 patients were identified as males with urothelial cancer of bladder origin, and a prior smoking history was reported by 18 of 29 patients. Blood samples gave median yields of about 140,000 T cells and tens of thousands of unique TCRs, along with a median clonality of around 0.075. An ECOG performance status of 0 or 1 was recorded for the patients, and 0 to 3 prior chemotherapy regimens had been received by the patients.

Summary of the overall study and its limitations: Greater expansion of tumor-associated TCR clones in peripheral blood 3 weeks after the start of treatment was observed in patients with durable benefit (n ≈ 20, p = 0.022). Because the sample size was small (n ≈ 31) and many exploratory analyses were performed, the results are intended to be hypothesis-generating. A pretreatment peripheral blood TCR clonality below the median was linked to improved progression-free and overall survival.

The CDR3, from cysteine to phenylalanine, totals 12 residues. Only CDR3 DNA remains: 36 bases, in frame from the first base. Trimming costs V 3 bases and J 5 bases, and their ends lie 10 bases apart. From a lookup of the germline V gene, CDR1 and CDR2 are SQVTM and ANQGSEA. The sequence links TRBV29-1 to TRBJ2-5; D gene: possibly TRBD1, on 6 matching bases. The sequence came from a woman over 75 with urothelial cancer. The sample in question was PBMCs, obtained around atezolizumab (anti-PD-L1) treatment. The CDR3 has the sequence CSVDGGPETQYF. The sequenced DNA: TGCAGCGTTGATGGGGGCCCCGAGACCCAGTACTTC.